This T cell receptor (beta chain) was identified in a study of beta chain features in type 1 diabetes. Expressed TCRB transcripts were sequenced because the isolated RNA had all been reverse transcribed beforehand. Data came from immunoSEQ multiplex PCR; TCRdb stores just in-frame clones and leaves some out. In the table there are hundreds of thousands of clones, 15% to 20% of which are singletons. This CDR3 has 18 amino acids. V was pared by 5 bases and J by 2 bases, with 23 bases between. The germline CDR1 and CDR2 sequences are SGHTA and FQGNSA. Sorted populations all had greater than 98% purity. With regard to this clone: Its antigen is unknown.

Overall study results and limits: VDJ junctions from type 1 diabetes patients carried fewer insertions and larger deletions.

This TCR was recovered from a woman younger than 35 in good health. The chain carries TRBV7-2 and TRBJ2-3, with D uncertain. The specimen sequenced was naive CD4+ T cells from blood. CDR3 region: CASSQNSISGYYTDTQYF. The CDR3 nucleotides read TGTGCCAGCAGCCAGAACTCCATATCCGGCTACTACACAGATACGCAGTATTTT. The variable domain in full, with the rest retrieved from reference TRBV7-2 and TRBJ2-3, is GAGVSQSPSNKVTEKGKDVELRCDPISGHTALYWYRQSLGQGLEFLIYFQGNSAPDKSGLPSDRFSAERTGGSVSTLTIQRTQQEDSAVYLCASSQNSISGYYTDTQYFGPGTRLTVL.